This T cell receptor beta chain emerged from a study of blood T cell repertoires in COVID-19. The V segment lost 3 bases and the J segment 9 bases; nucleotides outside the gene matches: 9. Germline assignment: CDR1 ENHRY and CDR2 SYGVKD. The CDR3 length is 16 residues. Per the original data handling: Estimation of nucleated cell counts was performed using reference gene primer amplification. Assay used: immunoSEQ multiplex PCR; TCRdb lists only in-frame clones, some missing. V and J calls and clone size follow that table, whereas D and trimming were derived from the DNA. The sample lists over 30,000 clones; around 90% were seen once.

The receptor was derived from a man between 65 and 79 years old with active COVID-19. Sequencing input: peripheral blood. The V and J genes are TRBV10-3 and TRBJ2-1; TRBD2 aligns across 12 bases. The CDR3 bases are TGTGCCATCAGTGAAGGTCTAGCGGGAGGGCAGAGTGAGCAGTTCTTC. This translates into CAISEGLAGGQSEQFF.